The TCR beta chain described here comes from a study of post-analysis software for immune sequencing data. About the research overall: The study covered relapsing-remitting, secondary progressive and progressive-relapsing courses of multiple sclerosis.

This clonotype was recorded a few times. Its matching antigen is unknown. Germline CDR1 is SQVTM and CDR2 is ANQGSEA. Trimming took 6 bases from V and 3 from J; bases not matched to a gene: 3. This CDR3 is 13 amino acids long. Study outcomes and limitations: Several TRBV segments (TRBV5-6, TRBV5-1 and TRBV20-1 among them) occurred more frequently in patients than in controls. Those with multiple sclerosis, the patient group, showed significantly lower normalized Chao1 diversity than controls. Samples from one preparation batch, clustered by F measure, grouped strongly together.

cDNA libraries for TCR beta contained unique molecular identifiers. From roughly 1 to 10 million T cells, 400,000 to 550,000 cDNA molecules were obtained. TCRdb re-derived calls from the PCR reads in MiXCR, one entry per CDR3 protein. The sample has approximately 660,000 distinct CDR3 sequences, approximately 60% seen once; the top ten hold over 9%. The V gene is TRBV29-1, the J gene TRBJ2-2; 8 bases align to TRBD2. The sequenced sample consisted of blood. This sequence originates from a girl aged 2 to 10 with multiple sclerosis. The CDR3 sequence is CSVSSGYTGELFF. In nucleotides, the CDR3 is TGCAGCGTATCTAGCGGGTACACCGGGGAGCTGTTTTTT.